The 25 T cell receptor beta chains given below trace back to one sample, sequenced in a study of T cells in Graves' hyperthyroidism and ophthalmopathy. Authors of the study amplified TCR beta CDR3 regions from RNA transcripts. The HTBI set primed first-round TCR CDR3 RT-PCR. In TCRdb, the multiplex PCR reads were re-called with MiXCR into one record per CDR3 protein. The data hold under 350,000 distinct CDR3 sequences, with approximately 15% observed a single time. Source material: blood. These receptors all come from a woman aged 40-49 years with Graves' ophthalmopathy.

This clonotype was seen more than once but under ten times. The genes are TRBV20-1 and TRBJ1-5, with a tentative D call TRBD1 (6 bases). The germline V gene has CDR1 DFQATT and CDR2 SNEGSKA (reference sequence). The V end lost 0 bases, the J end lost 4 bases, and 16 bases lay between the germline ends. The CDR3 sequence is 16 residues long. The CDR3 DNA reads TGCAGTGCTAGAGACCATGGCCGGGGGGCGAATCAGCCCCAGCATTTT. This gives the protein CSARDHGRGANQPQHF.

This clonotype was seen repeatedly, ten times or more. This rearrangement joins TRBV6-6 to TRBJ2-5; 8 bases fit TRBD1. V shed 0 bases, J shed 0 bases, and the junction held 6 bases outside the gene matches. Germline assignment: CDR1 MNHNY and CDR2 SVGAGI (reference sequence). The CDR3 sequence is 17 residues long. In DNA form, the CDR3 reads TGTGCCAGCAGTTACTCCCTCAGGGGGCAAGACCAAGAGACCCAGTACTTC. It is translated as CASSYSLRGQDQETQYF.

In regard to this clonotype: The junction differs from germline at one of its ends, possibly a read error. The gene calls are TRBV3-1 and TRBJ2-2; D uncertain. Germline loops: CDR1 LGHDT, CDR2 YNNKEL (reference sequence). The CDR3 spans 14 residues. The CDR3 DNA reads as TGTGCCAGCAGCCAAGATTGGCAGGCCGGGCAGCTGTTTTTT. Translating gives CASSQDWQAGQLFF. Variable domain in full (rest from reference TRBV3-1 and TRBJ2-2): DTAVSQTPKYLVTQMGNDKSIKCEQNLGHDTMYWYKQDSKKFLKIMFSYNNKELIINETVPNRFSPKSPDKAHLNLHINSLELGDSAVYFCASSQDWQAGQLFFGEGSRLTVL.

This clonotype was counted ten times or more. The chain is built from TRBV2 and TRBJ1-1; no definite D call. The germline CDR1 and CDR2 sequences are SNHLY and FYNNEI. The CDR3 extends over 14 amino acids. V was shortened by 7 bases and J by 4 bases, with 16 bases between the two germline ends. The CDR3 DNA follows: TGTGCCAGCATTAGCCCCGTGAGGACCACTGAAGCTTTCTTT. This sequence encodes CASISPVRTTEAFF.

The genes are TRBV7-2 and TRBJ2-7; 14 bases agree with TRBD2. This CDR3 has 17 residues. Germline V gene sequence: CDR1 SGHTA, CDR2 FQGNSA. Losses at the gene ends were 5 bases for V and 6 bases for J; bases not matched to a gene: 12. The CDR3 here is CASSTTSTSGGASEQYF. The CDR3 DNA reads as TGTGCCAGCAGCACCACCTCGACTAGCGGGGGGGCCTCCGAGCAGTACTTC.

The chain couples TRBV5-4 to TRBJ2-2; perhaps TRBD1 as D (6 bases). The CDR3 sequence is 16 residues long. Germline-derived CDR1 and CDR2 are SGHNT and YYREEE (reference sequence). V was clipped by 4 bases and J by 0 bases, with 13 bases between them. The CDR3 sequence is CASSRGTLANTGELFF. The CDR3 region has the DNA TGTGCCAGCAGCCGTGGGACACTGGCGAACACCGGGGAGCTGTTTTTT.

This rearrangement joins TRBV12-5 to TRBJ1-5; 10 bases fit TRBD1. V was clipped by 6 bases and J by 5 bases; unmatched bases: 7. The CDR3 is made up of 15 amino acids. Germline loops: CDR1 LGHNT, CDR2 FRNRAP. As DNA, the CDR3 is TGTGCTAGTGGGGGGGGACAGGGGCCTTATCAGCCCCAGCATTTT. It is translated as CASGGGQGPYQPQHF.

This clonotype was seen only a few times. It may be a read error: a sequence one base away is much more abundant. The V and J genes are TRBV29-1 and TRBJ1-2, with TRBD1 identical over 7 bases. The length of the CDR3 is 13 residues. CDR1 is SQVTM, CDR2 ANQGSEA, per germline. The CDR3 loop reads CSVAQGVTYGHTF. The CDR3 DNA sequence: TGCAGCGTTGCCCAGGGGGTCACCTATGGCCACACCTTC.

This clonotype occurred a few times. The chain has TRBV5-5 and TRBJ2-7; TRBD2 aligns across 9 bases. The length of the CDR3 is 16 residues. Trimming removed 4 bases from V and 4 bases from J; junction bases left unmatched: 12. CDR1 and CDR2 from the germline V gene are SGHKS and YYEKEE (reference sequence). This CDR3 is CASSKKRGAVSYEQYF. In DNA, the CDR3 is TGTGCCAGCAGCAAGAAGCGGGGGGCTGTTTCGTACGAGCAGTACTTC.

At least ten counts were recorded for this clonotype. The chain uses TRBV20-1 and TRBJ2-5; the D gene is possibly TRBD2 (6 bases). Trimming removed 5 bases from V and 7 bases from J, with 17 bases in between. The CDR3 consists of 13 residues. Germline V gene data show CDR1 as DFQATT and CDR2 as SNEGSKA (reference sequence). DNA of the CDR3: TGCAGTGCTGCTCCAAGGGTGGGGGGGACCCAGTACTTC. Encoded protein: CSAAPRVGGTQYF.

The chain joins TRBV19 to TRBJ2-2; D remains unclear. This CDR3 region has 19 residues. The ends were cut back, 3 bases at V and 3 bases at J, with 23 bases in the middle. The germline V gene encodes CDR1 LNHDA and CDR2 SQIVND (reference sequence). The CDR3 reads CASSIAPPLHERDTGELFF. The DNA for the CDR3 is TGTGCCAGTAGTATCGCCCCACCGCTCCACGAAAGAGACACCGGGGAGCTGTTTTTT.

This clonotype was recorded at least ten times. The rearrangement links TRBV6-2 or TRBV6-3 to TRBJ2-4, with D perhaps matching TRBD1 (6 bases). This CDR3 has 16 residues. Deletions cut 2 bases from V and 8 bases from J, with 19 bases between. Germline V gene sequence: CDR1 MNHEY, CDR2 SVGEGT. The chain's CDR3 is CASSYDTGWAKDIQYF. DNA for the CDR3: TGTGCCAGCAGTTACGATACAGGGTGGGCAAAGGACATTCAGTACTTC.

This clonotype was counted a few times. The chain combines TRBV30 with TRBJ2-7; TRBD2 aligns across 14 bases. The germline V gene encodes CDR1 GTSNPN and CDR2 SVGIG (reference sequence). The CDR3 runs 14 residues. V shed 5 bases and J 6 bases; nucleotides not matched to a gene: 6. CDR3 DNA sequence: TGTGCCTGGGAGACTAGCGGGAGGGCCGGCGAGCAGTACTTC. It translates to CAWETSGRAGEQYF.

This clonotype was found many times. The chain is built from TRBV20-1 and TRBJ2-3; 7 nucleotides match TRBD2. This CDR3 is built from 18 residues. Germline CDR1 DFQATT, CDR2 SNEGSKA (reference sequence). Trimming cost V 1 base and J 2 bases; bases outside gene matches: 15. The CDR3 region is CSARASLASRGVTDTQYF. CDR3 coding DNA: TGCAGTGCTAGAGCGTCGCTGGCCTCCCGGGGGGTCACAGATACGCAGTATTTT.

This clonotype was seen repeatedly, ten times or more. One junction end disagrees with the germline gene, perhaps due to a read error. The rearrangement uses TRBV12-3 or TRBV12-4 and TRBJ2-2, with a tentative D call TRBD2 (6 bases). This CDR3 has 14 residues. CDR3 residues: CASSLGGVYGELFF. The CDR3 DNA sequence: TGTGCCAGTAGTTTGGGAGGAGTTTACGGGGAGCTGTTTTTT.

J is TRBJ2-2 and V is TRBV3-1; no clear D gene. Trimming took 4 bases from V and 6 from J, leaving 15 bases between them. The CDR3 runs 15 residues. Germline lookup yields CDR1 LGHDT and CDR2 YNNKEL (reference sequence). The CDR3 sequence is CASSPRRSSAGELFF. CDR3 bases: TGTGCCAGCAGCCCTCGGAGAAGTAGTGCCGGGGAGCTGTTTTTT.

This clonotype was recorded many times. The genes are TRBV19 and TRBJ1-1; D gene unclear. This CDR3 spans 12 amino acids. Germline CDR1 LNHDA, CDR2 SQIVND (reference sequence). V shed 6 bases and J shed 1 base, with 6 bases lying between them. CDR3 sequence reads: CASRWRNTEAFF. The CDR3 nucleotides are TGTGCCAGTAGGTGGAGGAACACTGAAGCTTTCTTT.

At least ten counts were recorded for this clonotype. The chain uses TRBV20-1 and TRBJ2-7, with D possibly being TRBD1 (5 bases). The CDR3 is 12 amino acids. Trimming removed 3 bases from V and 5 bases from J, with 11 bases in between. Germline-derived CDR1 and CDR2 are DFQATT and SNEGSKA (reference sequence). The CDR3 bases are TGCAGTGCTAGGGGCAGGGTCCACGAGCAGTACTTC. This encodes CSARGRVHEQYF.

The J gene is TRBJ2-7, the V gene TRBV10-1; TRBD1 agrees at 8 bases. CDR3 length equals 15 residues. With V trimmed by 5 bases and J by 1 base, 7 bases remained unmatched. The V gene's germline CDR1 is WNHNN and CDR2 SYGVQD (reference sequence). CDR3 in DNA: TGCGCCAGCAGTTCACAGGGGGTCGAATCCTACGAGCAGTACTTC. Amino acids: CASSSQGVESYEQYF.

This clonotype was seen at least ten times. DNA for the CDR3: TGTGCCAGCAGTAGACAGGTTCCTTACGAGCAGTACTTC. It specifies CASSRQVPYEQYF. The chain links TRBV12-3 or TRBV12-4 to TRBJ2-7; possibly TRBD1 for D (6 bases). Trimming left V 5 bases short and J 4 bases short, with 12 bases between. The CDR3 contains 13 residues.

This clonotype was seen ten or more times. The rearrangement joins TRBV15 to TRBJ2-5; TRBD1 aligns across 9 bases. The germline V gene encodes CDR1 LNHNV and CDR2 YYDKDF (reference sequence). Trimming at V came to 3 bases and at J to 4 bases, leaving 6 bases not matched to a gene. The CDR3 runs to 15 residues. In DNA, the CDR3 is TGTGCCACCAGCAGTCTATCGACAGGGGGAGAGACCCAGTACTTC. Translation gives CATSSLSTGGETQYF.

The chain links TRBV5-6 to TRBJ2-7; unclear D gene. Germline CDR1 SGHDT, CDR2 YYEEEE. Trimming stripped 5 bases from V and 3 bases from J, with 12 bases between. The CDR3 length is 13 residues. The CDR3 spells CASRAVNLYEQYF. The CDR3 bases are TGTGCCAGCAGGGCCGTTAACCTCTACGAGCAGTACTTC. Complete variable domain (other parts from reference TRBV5-6 and TRBJ2-7): DAGVTQSPTHLIKTRGQQVTLRCSPKSGHDTVSWYQQALGQGPQFIFQYYEEEERQRGNFPDRFSGHQFPNYSSELNVNALLLGDSALYLCASRAVNLYEQYFGPGTRLTVT.

The V call is TRBV7-9, the J call TRBJ2-2; tentatively, D is TRBD1 (6 bases). The CDR3 contains 16 residues. Trimming cost V 7 bases and J 0 bases, with 15 bases left between them. The germline V gene encodes CDR1 SEHNR and CDR2 FQNEAQ (reference sequence). The CDR3 reads CASTNLRGPNTGELFF. CDR3 nucleotide sequence: TGTGCCAGCACCAATCTCAGGGGACCGAACACCGGGGAGCTGTTTTTT.

This clonotype was counted many times. CDR3 nucleotide sequence: TGCAGTGCTAGAGTGGCGAAGCGGGGAAGTAATGAGCAGTTCTTC. Residues: CSARVAKRGSNEQFF. This sequence joins TRBV20-1 and TRBJ2-1; 7 nucleotides agree with TRBD2. The CDR3 consists of 15 residues. Germline trimming cut 1 base from V and 7 bases from J; bases unmatched to any gene: 10. Germline V gives CDR1 DFQATT, CDR2 SNEGSKA (reference sequence).

The rearrangement links TRBV27 to TRBJ1-1; D is undetermined. Between the trimmed V and J ends, which lost 3 bases and 5 bases, there was a span of 10 bases. CDR1 and CDR2 (germline): MNHEY, SMNVEV (reference sequence). The CDR3 loop spans 13 amino acids. The chain's CDR3 is CASSLRGRTEAFF. CDR3 DNA sequence: TGTGCCAGCAGTTTGCGGGGTCGTACTGAAGCTTTCTTT.